The text below deals with one T cell receptor (beta chain). What it binds is not known. This sample was taken from a study of cytomegalovirus exposure and HLA in healthy donors. Notes on the study in general: Reported results showed that the classifier diagnosed cytomegalovirus status with high specificity and sensitivity. One later analysis, an examination of the roughly 130 validation repertoires, found that first-cohort TCR clusters tended to co-occur in them.

This CDR3 comprises 13 residues. V lost 4 bases and J lost 2, with 9 bases in between. Germline lookup yields CDR1 GTSNPN and CDR2 SVGIG (reference sequence). Some clones are missing from TCRdb's copy, which holds only in-frame ones; the method was immunoSEQ multiplex PCR. Of some 88,000 clones in the sample, roughly 97% were seen once. V usage is TRBV30 and J usage is TRBJ2-1; TRBD1 is a possible D gene (6 bases). This TCR came from a man aged 18 to 30 in good health and CMV-seronegative. Sample: PBMCs. This chain's CDR3 is CAWNRVAYNEQFF. The CDR3 coding sequence is TGTGCCTGGAACAGGGTTGCCTACAATGAGCAGTTCTTC.